Presented here are 30 T cell receptor beta chains from one specimen sequenced in a study of blood T cell repertoires in COVID-19 (dated by TCRdb to the early 2020s). The library was prepared using the immunoSEQ multiplex PCR assay. This is the immuneACCESS table as TCRdb keeps it, with only in-frame sequences that have V and J called. A part of the clones is gone; compared with another copy, unresolved V genes explain less than half, and the rest is unexplained. For this sample the table gives 190,000 or so clones, of which 80% to 90% were detected only once. About 0.95% of the sample belongs to the ten largest clones. Sequenced: peripheral blood. These receptors were taken from a woman in her late teens or twenties who had recovered from COVID-19.

This clone was seen at least ten times. The chain couples TRBV9 to TRBJ2-1, with 7 bases fitting TRBD1. The junction had 1 base not matched to a gene; V was cut back by 4 bases and J by 3 bases. Germline V gives CDR1 SGDLS, CDR2 YYNGEE. This CDR3 comprises 13 residues. CDR3 DNA sequence: TGTGCCAGCAGCTACAGGGGCTACAATGAGCAGTTCTTC. As protein: CASSYRGYNEQFF. Looking up the rest from reference TRBV9 and TRBJ2-1 gives the full variable domain: DSGVTQTPKHLITATGQRVTLRCSPRSGDLSVYWYQQSLDQGLQFLIQYYNGEERAKGNILERFSAQQFPDLHSELNLSSLELGDSALYFCASSYRGYNEQFFGPGTRLTVL.

The chain has TRBV19 and TRBJ1-5, with TRBD1 identical over 12 bases. J was trimmed by 2 bases and V by 4 bases; bases with no gene match: 12. Germline CDR1 LNHDA, CDR2 SQIVND (reference sequence). The CDR3 runs to 19 residues. CDR3 nucleotides: TGTGCCAGTAGTAGCTACGGGACAGGGGGCTCGGTGGGCAATCAGCCCCAGCATTTT. Its protein is CASSSYGTGGSVGNQPQHF.

This chain connects TRBV6-2 or TRBV6-3 to TRBJ2-3; D gene ambiguous. This CDR3 is 13 amino acids long. V gave up 7 bases and J gave up 0 bases, with 8 bases separating them. Germline CDR1 and CDR2: MNHEY and SVGEGT. CDR3 coding DNA: TGTGCCAGCAACCCCCAGAGCACAGATACGCAGTATTTT. Translating it yields CASNPQSTDTQYF.

The V call is TRBV6-5, the J call TRBJ2-7, with D maybe TRBD2 (6 bases). Germline CDR1 and CDR2: MNHEY and SVGAGI. This CDR3 is 12 amino acids long. V was clipped by 6 bases and J by 7 bases, with 13 bases between them. CDR3 amino acids: CASSQTSGEQYF. DNA for the CDR3: TGTGCCAGCAGCCAGACTAGTGGGGAGCAGTACTTC.

This clone has only a few counts. The chain uses TRBV29-1 and TRBJ2-1, with 8 positions matching TRBD1. This CDR3 is built from 12 residues. Germline V gene sequence: CDR1 SQVTM, CDR2 ANQGSEA. Losses at the gene ends were 5 bases for V and 8 bases for J; bases not matched to a gene: 5. CDR3 sequence (DNA): TGCAGCGTTCGTGGACAGGGATATGAGCAGTTCTTC. Residues: CSVRGQGYEQFF.

The CDR3 DNA reads TGTGCCAGCAGCCGACAGGGCGGCTATGGCTACACCTTC. Encoded protein: CASSRQGGYGYTF. This chain uses TRBV7-3 with TRBJ1-2; 7 positions agree with TRBD1. Unmatched junction bases numbered 4, after V lost 5 bases and J lost 4 bases. Germline V CDR1 and CDR2: SGHTA, FQGTGA. This CDR3 spans 13 amino acids.

The chain is built from TRBV6-5 and TRBJ2-3; TRBD1 is a possible D gene (6 bases). Germline V gene data show CDR1 as MNHEY and CDR2 as SVGAGI. With 10 bases removed from V and 0 bases from J, the gap between germline ends came to 14 bases. The CDR3 length is 14 residues. Written as DNA, the CDR3 is TGTGCCACCGCGACAGGAACTAGCACAGATACGCAGTATTTT. Encoded protein: CATATGTSTDTQYF.

The J gene is TRBJ1-1, the V gene TRBV6-4; D gene uncertain. The CDR3 spans 14 residues. Trimming pared 7 bases from V and 12 bases from J, leaving 24 bases between. Germline lookup yields CDR1 MRHNA and CDR2 SNTAGT. The CDR3 nucleotides read TGTGCCAGCAACGCTGACGGGGAGCGGGATCAAACTTTCTTT. Protein product: CASNADGERDQTFF.

The chain recombines TRBV7-9 with TRBJ2-2, with D possibly being TRBD2 (6 bases). This CDR3 has 16 amino acids. V was shortened by 5 bases and J by 3 bases, with 16 bases between the two germline ends. Germline assignment: CDR1 SEHNR and CDR2 FQNEAQ (reference sequence). The CDR3 protein is CASSPGRLGDTGELFF. The CDR3 nucleotides are TGTGCCAGCAGCCCGGGCCGACTAGGGGACACCGGGGAGCTGTTTTTT.

There are a few counts of this clone. The J gene is TRBJ2-7, the V gene TRBV20-1, with TRBD1 matching 8 bases. CDR1 is DFQATT, CDR2 SNEGSKA, per germline (reference sequence). V shed 6 bases and J 5 bases; nucleotides not matched to a gene: 0. The CDR3 has 10 residues. The CDR3 DNA is TGCAGTGCACAGGGGGACGAGCAGTACTTC. Its translation: CSAQGDEQYF.

The rearrangement links TRBV4-3 to TRBJ1-2, with D perhaps TRBD1 (6 bases). V lost 1 base and J lost 5, with 14 bases in between. The CDR3 extends over 15 amino acids. Germline V gives CDR1 LGHNA, CDR2 YSLEER. CDR3 nucleotides: TGCGCCAGCAGCCAAGCGACAGGAGTTACATATGGCTACACCTTC. Its protein product is CASSQATGVTYGYTF.

The rearrangement joins TRBV2 to TRBJ2-2; no definite D call. CDR1 and CDR2 (germline): SNHLY, FYNNEI. V shed 4 bases and J shed 6 bases, with 15 bases lying between them. The CDR3 runs 15 residues. CDR3 region: CASSVGSLRAGELFF. CDR3 bases: TGTGCCAGCAGTGTAGGTAGTCTCCGGGCCGGGGAGCTGTTTTTT.

V usage is TRBV7-3 and J usage is TRBJ1-1, with D maybe TRBD1 (6 bases). Trimming stripped 2 bases from V and 0 bases from J, with 16 bases between. This CDR3 contains 17 residues. Germline CDR1 reads SGHTA; CDR2 reads FQGTGA. The CDR3 sequence: CASSLHGQKIMNTEAFF. In DNA form, the CDR3 reads TGTGCCAGCAGCTTACACGGACAGAAGATTATGAACACTGAAGCTTTCTTT.

This rearrangement joins TRBV27 to TRBJ2-1; TRBD2 aligns across 8 bases. Germline-derived CDR1 and CDR2 are MNHEY and SMNVEV (reference sequence). This CDR3 has 17 amino acids. V shed 3 bases, J shed 3 bases, and the junction held 10 bases outside the gene matches. CDR3 protein: CASSLGGVAGFYNEQFF. As DNA, the CDR3 is TGTGCCAGCAGTTTGGGCGGGGTAGCGGGGTTCTACAATGAGCAGTTCTTC.

The gene calls are TRBV7-8 and TRBJ1-1; D is perhaps TRBD1 (6 bases). The CDR3 is 12 residues long. Looked up from germline, CDR1 is SGHVS and CDR2 is FQNEAQ. Trimming left V 2 bases short and J 8 bases short, with 9 bases between. CDR3 in amino acids: CASSLSGTEAFF. DNA for the CDR3: TGTGCCAGCAGCTTAAGTGGGACAGAAGCTTTCTTT.

The chain has TRBV10-3 and TRBJ2-7, with 13 bases that match TRBD2. The CDR3 totals 16 residues. In germline, CDR1 is ENHRY, CDR2 SYGVKD. The junction had 6 bases not matched to a gene; V was cut back by 4 bases and J by 3 bases. The DNA for the CDR3 is TGTGCCATCAGTGCGACTAGCGGGGGGCCTGGCTACGAGCAGTACTTC. It specifies CAISATSGGPGYEQYF.

V gene TRBV4-2 combines with J gene TRBJ1-1; D call uncertain. CDR3 size: 18 residues. Trimming took off 0 bases at V and 1 base at J, with 18 bases between the two ends. Per the germline V gene, CDR1 is LGHNA and CDR2 is YNFKEQ. CDR3 protein: CASSQDWEGGGSNTEAFF. The CDR3 DNA reads TGTGCCAGCAGCCAAGATTGGGAAGGAGGAGGCTCGAACACTGAAGCTTTCTTT.

The chain has TRBV7-2 and TRBJ1-4; D might be TRBD1 (5 bases). Germline V gives CDR1 SGHTA, CDR2 FQGNSA. This CDR3 region has 14 residues. The germline V and J ends were trimmed by 5 bases and 8 bases, with 15 bases remaining between them. The CDR3 region has the DNA TGTGCCAGCAGCCCTTCGGGGGAGCGAGAAAAACTGTTTTTT. Its translation is CASSPSGEREKLFF.

V and J are TRBV14 and TRBJ2-1; a possible D gene is TRBD2 (7 bases). Germline CDR1 reads SGHDN; CDR2 reads FVKESK. With 4 bases removed from V and 8 bases from J, the gap between germline ends came to 15 bases. This CDR3 contains 14 residues. CDR3 coding DNA: TGTGCCAGCAGCCCCGTGGGGGGGGCCGATGAGCAGTTCTTC. Amino acid sequence: CASSPVGGADEQFF.

V gene TRBV2 combines with J gene TRBJ2-1, with a possible D match to TRBD2 (5 bases). Between the trimmed V and J ends, which lost 8 bases and 4 bases, there was a span of 9 bases. Germline CDR1 is SNHLY and CDR2 is FYNNEI. CDR3 size: 12 residues. In DNA, the CDR3 is TGTGCCAGCGGTACTAGATACAATGAGCAGTTCTTC. Translation gives CASGTRYNEQFF. Filled out from reference TRBV2 and TRBJ2-1, the complete variable domain reads EPEVTQTPSHQVTQMGQEVILRCVPISNHLYFYWYRQILGQKVEFLVSFYNNEISEKSEIFDDQFSVERPDGSNFTLKIRSTKLEDSAMYFCASGTRYNEQFFGPGTRLTVL.

The chain employs TRBV25-1 and TRBJ1-2; 7 bases agree with TRBD1. Germline V gene sequence: CDR1 MGHDK, CDR2 SYGVNS. This CDR3 has 13 residues. With V trimmed by 4 bases and J by 8 bases, 7 bases remained unmatched. In DNA form, the CDR3 reads TGTGCCAGCAGTGCGGGGACAGACGGGGGCTACACCTTC. Its translation: CASSAGTDGGYTF.

The J gene is TRBJ1-2, the V gene TRBV2, with 10 bases identical to TRBD1. CDR1 is SNHLY, CDR2 FYNNEI, per germline. The ends lost 5 bases at V and 7 bases at J; junction bases unmatched: 16. This CDR3 spans 17 amino acids. DNA for the CDR3: TGTGCCAGCAGTTCCTCAGCTTCAGACAGGGGGCCGTTTGGCTACACCTTC. It yields the protein CASSSSASDRGPFGYTF.

The J gene is TRBJ1-4, the V gene TRBV7-2; D unresolved. CDR3 length equals 12 residues. From germline, CDR1 is SGHTA and CDR2 FQGNSA. The ends were cut back, 1 base at V and 8 bases at J, with 5 bases in the middle. Written as DNA, the CDR3 is TGTGCCAGCAGCTTAGTATCCGAAAAACTGTTTTTT. Translation gives CASSLVSEKLFF.

V is TRBV19 and J is TRBJ1-1, with D possibly matching TRBD1 (5 bases). V was pared by 6 bases and J by 1 base, with 9 bases between. CDR3 length equals 13 residues. From germline, CDR1 is LNHDA and CDR2 SQIVND (reference sequence). The CDR3 DNA sequence: TGTGCCAGTAGCCCGACAGAGAACACTGAAGCTTTCTTT. Translating it yields CASSPTENTEAFF.

The rearrangement joins TRBV6-5 to TRBJ2-2; 8 bases line up with TRBD2. The CDR3 consists of 14 residues. Germline CDR1 and CDR2: MNHEY and SVGAGI. V lost 4 bases to trimming and J lost 8 bases; unmatched junction nucleotides: 6. The CDR3 DNA reads as TGTGCCAGCAGTTTAGCGGGAAGTGGTGGGGAGCTGTTTTTT. This gives the protein CASSLAGSGGELFF.

The chain links TRBV6-4 to TRBJ2-1, with 7 bases that match TRBD2. This CDR3 has 14 amino acids. V gave up 3 bases and J gave up 6 bases; unmatched junction bases: 5. Germline CDR1 reads MRHNA; CDR2 reads SNTAGT. CDR3 protein: CASSDGGTTNEQFF. The CDR3 coding sequence is TGTGCCAGCAGTGATGGCGGGACTACCAATGAGCAGTTCTTC.

This clone showed up just once. The genes are TRBV4-1 and TRBJ1-4, with D perhaps TRBD1 (6 bases). CDR1 and CDR2 from the germline V gene are MGHRA and YSYEKL. The length of the CDR3 is 16 residues. Between the trimmed V and J ends, which lost 1 base and 0 bases, there was a span of 9 bases. CDR3 bases: TGCGCCAGCAGCCAAGGGACAGCAGCAACTAATGAAAAACTGTTTTTT. It is translated as CASSQGTAATNEKLFF.

This clone was picked up one time. The chain has TRBV7-2 and TRBJ1-5; D is unresolved. CDR3 length equals 15 residues. Germline V gene lookup returns CDR1 SGHTA and CDR2 FQGNSA. Trimming cost V 1 base and J 0 bases, with 7 bases left between them. The CDR3 sequence: CASSLEPYSNQPQHF. The CDR3, as DNA: TGTGCCAGCAGCTTAGAACCCTATAGCAATCAGCCCCAGCATTTT.

The chain's CDR3 is CATSKILAKNIQYF. The CDR3 DNA is TGTGCCACCAGCAAAATACTAGCCAAAAACATTCAGTACTTC. The gene calls are TRBV15 and TRBJ2-4, with D hard to call. V dropped 4 bases and J dropped 0 bases, with 7 bases sitting between them. CDR1 and CDR2 (germline): LNHNV, YYDKDF (reference sequence). The CDR3 sequence is 14 residues long.

V gene TRBV7-9 combines with J gene TRBJ1-4; 7 nucleotides align to TRBD1. The trim removed 5 bases at V and 7 bases at J, leaving 10 bases unmatched. Per germline, CDR1 SEHNR and CDR2 FQNEAQ (reference sequence). CDR3 size: 15 residues. The CDR3 is CASSPTGTESEKLFF. CDR3 coding DNA: TGTGCCAGCAGCCCTACCGGGACAGAGTCTGAAAAACTGTTTTTT.